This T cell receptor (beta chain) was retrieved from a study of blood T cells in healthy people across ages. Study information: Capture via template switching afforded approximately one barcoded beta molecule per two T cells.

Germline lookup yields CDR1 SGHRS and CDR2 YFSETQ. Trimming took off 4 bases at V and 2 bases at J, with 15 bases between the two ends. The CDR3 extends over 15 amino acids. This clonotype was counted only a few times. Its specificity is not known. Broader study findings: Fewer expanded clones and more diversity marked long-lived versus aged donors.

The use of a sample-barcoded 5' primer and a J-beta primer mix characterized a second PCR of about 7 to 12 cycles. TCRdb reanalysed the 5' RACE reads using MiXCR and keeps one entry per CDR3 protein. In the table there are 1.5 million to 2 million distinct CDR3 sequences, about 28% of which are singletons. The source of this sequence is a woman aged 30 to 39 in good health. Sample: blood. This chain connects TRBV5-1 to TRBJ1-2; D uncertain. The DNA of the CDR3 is TGCGCCAGCAGCCTGCCCGAGGGAGAAAACTATGGCTACACCTTC. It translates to CASSLPEGENYGYTF.